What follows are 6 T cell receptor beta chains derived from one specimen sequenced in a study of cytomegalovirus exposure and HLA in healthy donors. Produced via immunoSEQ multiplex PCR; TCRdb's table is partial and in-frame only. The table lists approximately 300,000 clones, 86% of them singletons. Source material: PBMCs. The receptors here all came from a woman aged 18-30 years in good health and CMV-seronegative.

CDR3 protein: CASRGPGDSGNTIYF. DNA of the CDR3: TGTGCCAGCAGGGGGCCAGGGGACTCTGGAAACACCATATATTTT. The chain couples TRBV6-1 to TRBJ1-3; possibly TRBD1 for D (6 bases). This CDR3 region has 15 residues. CDR1 MNHNS and CDR2 SASEGT come from the germline V gene. V dropped 6 bases and J dropped 0 bases, with 12 bases sitting between them.

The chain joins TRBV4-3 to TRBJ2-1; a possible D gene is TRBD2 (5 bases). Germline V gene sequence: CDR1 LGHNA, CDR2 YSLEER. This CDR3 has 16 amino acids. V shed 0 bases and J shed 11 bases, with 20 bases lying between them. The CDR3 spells CASSQDGWQEESKQFF. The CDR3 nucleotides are TGCGCCAGCAGCCAAGACGGGTGGCAGGAGGAATCAAAGCAGTTCTTC.

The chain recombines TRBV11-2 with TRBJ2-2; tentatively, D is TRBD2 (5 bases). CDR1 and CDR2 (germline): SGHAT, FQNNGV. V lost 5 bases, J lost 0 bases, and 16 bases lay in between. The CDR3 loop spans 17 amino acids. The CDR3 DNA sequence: TGTGCCAGCAGCCCCAGGCGGGCCGCCTCGAACACCGGGGAGCTGTTTTTT. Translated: CASSPRRAASNTGELFF.

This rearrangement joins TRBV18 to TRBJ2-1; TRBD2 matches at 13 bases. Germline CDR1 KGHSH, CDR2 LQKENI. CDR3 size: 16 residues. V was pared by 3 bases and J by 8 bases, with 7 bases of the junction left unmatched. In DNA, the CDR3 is TGTGCCAGCTCACCCCTTGGGACTAGCGGGAACCATGAGCAGTTCTTC. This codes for CASSPLGTSGNHEQFF. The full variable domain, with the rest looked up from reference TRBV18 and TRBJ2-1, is NAGVMQNPRHLVRRRGQEARLRCSPMKGHSHVYWYRQLPEEGLKFMVYLQKENIIDESGMPKERFSAEFPKEGPSILRIQQVVRGDSAAYFCASSPLGTSGNHEQFFGPGTRLTVL.

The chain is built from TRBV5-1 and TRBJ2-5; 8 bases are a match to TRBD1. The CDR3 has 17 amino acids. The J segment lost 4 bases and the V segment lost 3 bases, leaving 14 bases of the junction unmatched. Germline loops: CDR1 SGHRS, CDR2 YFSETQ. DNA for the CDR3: TGCGCCAGCAGCTCAAACGGACAGGGATTAAGGCGAGAGACCCAGTACTTC. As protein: CASSSNGQGLRRETQYF.

The CDR3 bases are TGTGCCAGCAGCTTGTCTTTAGGGGGGGAAGGGTTCTACGAGCAGTACTTC. Protein sequence: CASSLSLGGEGFYEQYF. The V and J genes are TRBV5-4 and TRBJ2-7; D is perhaps TRBD2 (7 bases). Germline lookup yields CDR1 SGHNT and CDR2 YYREEE (reference sequence). CDR3 length: 17 residues. V gave up 1 base and J gave up 3 bases, with 20 bases separating them.